A single sample gave rise to the 11 T cell receptor beta chains below, sequenced in a study of lymphopenia after photon versus proton radiotherapy. The data were produced by immunoSEQ multiplex PCR, yet TCRdb's version contains in-frame clones alone and is incomplete. Of tens of thousands of clones detected, around 90% appear once; the ten largest clones hold under 20%. The sample here was peripheral blood, taken from a patient treated with photon-based radiotherapy. The receptors originated from a woman aged 40 to 50 with cholangiocarcinoma.

The CDR3 reads CASSYRGPSYEQYF. The CDR3 nucleotides read TGTGCCAGTAGTTACAGAGGCCCCTCCTACGAGCAGTACTTC. J is TRBJ2-7 and V is TRBV19; the D is unclear. The CDR3 is made up of 14 amino acids. Between the trimmed V and J ends, which lost 5 bases and 0 bases, there was a span of 11 bases. Germline lookup yields CDR1 LNHDA and CDR2 SQIVND (reference sequence). The full variable domain, with the rest looked up from reference TRBV19 and TRBJ2-7, is DGGITQSPKYLFRKEGQNVTLSCEQNLNHDAMYWYRQDPGQGLRLIYYSQIVNDFQKGDIAEGYSVSREKKESFPLTVTSAQKNPTAFYLCASSYRGPSYEQYFGPGTRLTVT.

This rearrangement joins TRBV2 to TRBJ2-1; 7 bases line up with TRBD2. Germline assignment: CDR1 SNHLY and CDR2 FYNNEI. Trimming took 5 bases from V and 7 from J; bases not matched to a gene: 14. This CDR3 is 16 amino acids long. CDR3 protein: CASSSRLAGADNEQFF. The CDR3 DNA is TGTGCCAGCAGTTCCCGACTGGCGGGAGCCGATAATGAGCAGTTCTTC.

The chain is built from TRBV7-2 and TRBJ2-7; 9 nucleotides agree with TRBD1. CDR3 length: 14 amino acids. V was clipped by 5 bases and J by 6 bases; unmatched bases: 8. Germline assignment: CDR1 SGHTA and CDR2 FQGNSA. Here the CDR3 DNA reads TGTGCCAGCAGCCTCGGGACAGGGTTGGGCGAGCAGTACTTC. Its translation is CASSLGTGLGEQYF.

The rearrangement uses TRBV4-1 and TRBJ1-2; possibly TRBD1 for D (5 bases). Germline V gene sequence: CDR1 MGHRA, CDR2 YSYEKL. CDR3 length: 13 residues. V dropped 4 bases and J dropped 3 bases, with 9 bases sitting between them. CDR3 amino acids: CASSPRGDYGYTF. The CDR3 region has the DNA TGCGCCAGCAGCCCGAGGGGAGACTATGGCTACACCTTC.

This chain connects TRBV7-6 to TRBJ2-7; D is unclear. CDR1 and CDR2 (germline): SGHVS, FNYEAQ. This CDR3 region has 15 residues. V shed 3 bases and J shed 5 bases, with 17 bases lying between them. CDR3 protein: CASSFTAGNVHEQYF. The CDR3 coding sequence is TGTGCCAGCAGCTTCACCGCCGGCAACGTCCACGAGCAGTACTTC.

The chain couples TRBV20-1 to TRBJ2-5, with no clear D. The CDR3 totals 11 residues. CDR1 is DFQATT, CDR2 SNEGSKA, per germline (reference sequence). Trimming cost V 4 bases and J 5 bases, with 8 bases left between them. In nucleotides, the CDR3 is TGCAGTGCTATTCGGGTGGAGACCCAGTACTTC. It specifies CSAIRVETQYF.

The chain links TRBV5-1 to TRBJ2-1; D might be TRBD2 (6 bases). Trimming removed 4 bases from V and 9 bases from J, with 17 bases in between. CDR1 and CDR2 from the germline V gene are SGHRS and YFSETQ. The CDR3 extends over 14 amino acids. CDR3 in DNA: TGCGCCAGCAGCCCGAGGACTAAATCCGGTGAGCAGTTCTTC. Translation gives CASSPRTKSGEQFF.

The chain combines TRBV6-5 with TRBJ2-7, with 12 bases lining up with TRBD2. The CDR3 covers 15 residues. The J segment lost 3 bases and the V segment lost 6 bases, leaving 6 bases of the junction unmatched. CDR1 MNHEY and CDR2 SVGAGI come from the germline V gene. The CDR3 sequence is CASSLTSGRFYEQYF. The CDR3 bases are TGTGCCAGCAGCCTGACTAGCGGGAGATTCTACGAGCAGTACTTC.

J is TRBJ1-4 and V is TRBV5-8, with D hard to call. The CDR3 contains 13 residues. CDR1 and CDR2 (germline): SGHTS, YDEGEE. V dropped 1 base and J dropped 8 bases, with 9 bases sitting between them. CDR3 DNA: TGTGCCAGCAGCTTGACCGTCAGAGAAAAACTGTTTTTT. This codes for CASSLTVREKLFF.

The rearrangement joins TRBV27 to TRBJ2-7; possible D gene TRBD1, 6 bases. The CDR3 is 14 amino acids. V was cut by 5 bases and J by 0 bases, with 11 bases left in between. In germline, CDR1 is MNHEY, CDR2 SMNVEV (reference sequence). The CDR3 loop is CASSPQGSSYEQYF. The CDR3 DNA follows: TGTGCCAGCAGTCCCCAGGGGAGCTCCTACGAGCAGTACTTC.

The chain carries TRBV6-1 and TRBJ2-2; D is undetermined. Germline values: CDR1 MNHNS, CDR2 SASEGT. The CDR3 length is 14 residues. Trimming shortened V by 2 bases and J by 6 bases, and 10 bases separated the two germline ends. The CDR3 loop reads CASSEYLEPGELFF. CDR3 nucleotides: TGTGCCAGCAGTGAATATCTCGAACCCGGGGAGCTGTTTTTT.